The 15 T cell receptor beta chains reported below all come from one sample, sequenced in a study of molecular identifiers for immune sequencing clone quantification. TCRdb fed the PCR reads into MiXCR, producing one record per CDR3 protein. In the table there are under 600,000 distinct CDR3 sequences, 25% of which are singletons. The specimen sequenced was naive CD8+ T cells from blood, with Jurkat cell RNA spiked in. The sample's subset: FACS-sorted CD8+CD4-CCR7+CD45RA+ naive T cells. The receptor set was obtained from a human donor in good health. Some libraries in this study had Jurkat cell RNA spiked in.

In regard to this clonotype: Relative to the germline gene, one junction end is altered; a read error may explain this. The chain uses TRBV19 and TRBJ2-3, with TRBD2 as a possible D gene (6 bases). CDR3 length equals 16 residues. Germline CDR1 and CDR2: LNHDA and SQIVND (reference sequence). CDR3 DNA sequence: TGTGCCAGTAGTGTAGATGGAAGCGGGAGCACAGATACGCAGTATTTT. It is translated as CASSVDGSGSTDTQYF.

This clonotype occurred many times. The V and J genes are TRBV30 and TRBJ2-1, with D perhaps given as TRBD1 or TRBD2 (5 bases each). V was pared by 3 bases and J by 8 bases, with 20 bases between. This CDR3 is built from 15 residues. Germline V gene lookup returns CDR1 GTSNPN and CDR2 SVGIG (reference sequence). The CDR3 nucleotides read TGTGCCTGGAGCCGTGGGACCCAAGCAATCGATGAGCAGTTCTTC. It yields the protein CAWSRGTQAIDEQFF.

The V and J genes are TRBV10-3 and TRBJ2-3; D possibly corresponds to TRBD1 (6 bases). The CDR3 is 15 amino acids. V lost 2 bases and J lost 4, with 13 bases in between. Germline CDR1 reads ENHRY; CDR2 reads SYGVKD. The CDR3 coding sequence is TGTGCCATCAGTGAGCAGGGGCCGTGGCCAGATACGCAGTATTTT. Protein sequence: CAISEQGPWPDTQYF.

As for this clonotype: This may be a read error: a much more frequent sequence differs by one nucleotide. The V call is TRBV28, the J call TRBJ2-3; 11 bases are shared with TRBD2. The CDR3 length is 15 residues. CDR1 is MDHEN and CDR2 is SYDVKM in the germline V gene. CDR3 residues: CAGSLTSGSQDTQYF. CDR3 coding DNA: TGTGCCGGCAGTTTAACTAGCGGGAGCCAAGATACGCAGTATTTT.

On this clonotype: The CDR3 does not close with the conserved phenylalanine or tryptophan, likely indicating a read error. The V and J genes are TRBV28 and TRBJ1-1; 11 bases are a match to TRBD1. The V gene end was trimmed by 5 bases and the J gene end by 5 bases; junction bases not matched to a gene: 16. The CDR3 is made up of 18 amino acids. The germline gives CDR1 MDHEN, CDR2 SYDVKM. The chain's CDR3 is CASSLFGQGAGGKTEAFL. CDR3 in DNA: TGTGCCAGCAGTCTCTTCGGACAGGGGGCTGGGGGGAAGACTGAAGCTTTCTTG.

This clonotype was recorded only once. Being one base from a much bigger clone, this may be a read error. The CDR3 sequence: CASTLSRGLISGANALTF. Here the CDR3 DNA reads TGTGCCAGTACCCTAAGCAGGGGACTGATCTCTGGGGCCAACGCCCTGACTTTC. This chain joins TRBV19 and TRBJ2-6; D is tentatively TRBD1 or TRBD2 (6 bases each). This CDR3 is 18 amino acids long. Germline CDR1 reads LNHDA; CDR2 reads SQIVND (reference sequence).

This clonotype was counted ten times or more. The V call is TRBV29-1, the J call TRBJ2-7; 11 bases are shared with TRBD1. Germline loops: CDR1 SQVTM, CDR2 ANQGSEA. The CDR3 has 14 amino acids. The V and J ends lost 8 bases and 2 bases, in that order; junction bases with no gene match: 8. The DNA of the CDR3 is TGCAGCTTCGCCGGGACAGGGGGAACCTACGAGCAGTACTTC. Its translation: CSFAGTGGTYEQYF.

The chain's CDR3 is CASSEDSWNTEAFF. CDR3 in DNA: TGTGCCAGCAGCGAGGACAGTTGGAACACTGAAGCTTTCTTT. The chain employs TRBV9 and TRBJ1-1; D possibly corresponds to TRBD1 (6 bases). Germline lookup yields CDR1 SGDLS and CDR2 YYNGEE. CDR3 length: 14 residues. V was cut by 3 bases and J by 1 base, with 10 bases left in between. The variable domain in full, with the rest retrieved from reference TRBV9 and TRBJ1-1, is DSGVTQTPKHLITATGQRVTLRCSPRSGDLSVYWYQQSLDQGLQFLIQYYNGEERAKGNILERFSAQQFPDLHSELNLSSLELGDSALYFCASSEDSWNTEAFFGQGTRLTVV.

Turning to this clonotype: A much larger clone lies one base from this, so it may be a read error. The chain carries TRBV29-1 and TRBJ2-5; D is possibly TRBD2 (6 bases). This CDR3 comprises 15 residues. The germline CDR1 and CDR2 sequences are SQVTM and ANQGSEA. V was clipped by 4 bases and J by 2 bases, with 17 bases between them. CDR3 amino acids: CSVGDGGSLQETQYF. CDR3 DNA sequence: TGCAGCGTTGGAGATGGGGGGTCTCTTCAAGAGACCCAGTACTTC.

This clonotype was counted ten times or more. CDR3 protein: CASSGDAGANTGELFF. CDR3 nucleotide sequence: TGCGCCAGCAGCGGGGATGCGGGAGCGAACACCGGGGAGCTGTTTTTT. The chain carries TRBV5-1 and TRBJ2-2; 7 bases align to TRBD2. Germline values: CDR1 SGHRS, CDR2 YFSETQ. The CDR3 has 16 amino acids. With V trimmed by 4 bases and J by 0 bases, 6 bases remained unmatched.

This clonotype has more than one count but fewer than ten. The chain is built from TRBV21-1 and TRBJ1-5. TRBV21-1 is a listed pseudogene. CDR3 length: 17 amino acids. The CDR3 spells CASSKPDRFYSNQPQHF. CDR3 DNA: TGTGCCAGCAGCAAACCCGACCGCTTTTATAGCAATCAGCCCCAGCATTTT.

In this sample, this clonotype turned up many times. The chain is built from TRBV4-1 and TRBJ1-1; TRBD1 matches at 8 bases. V lost 3 bases and J lost 4; bases outside the gene matches: 7. CDR3 size: 15 residues. Looked up from germline, CDR1 is MGHRA and CDR2 is YSYEKL. CDR3 bases: TGCGCCAGCAGCCACCCGACAGGGGCCCTCACTGAAGCTTTCTTT. Its translation is CASSHPTGALTEAFF.

The V and J genes are TRBV12-3 or TRBV12-4 and TRBJ2-5; 7 bases match TRBD1. The CDR3 consists of 15 residues. Trimming removed 6 bases from V and 1 base from J; junction bases left unmatched: 8. The CDR3 region has the DNA TGTGCCAGCAGCTTTCGACAGGGACCCCAAGAGACCCAGTACTTC. This encodes CASSFRQGPQETQYF.

The genes are TRBV28 and TRBJ2-7; the D call may be TRBD1 or TRBD2 (6 bases each). V lost 5 bases and J lost 0, with 26 bases in between. The germline V gene has CDR1 MDHEN and CDR2 SYDVKM. This CDR3 spans 19 amino acids. CDR3 loop: CASSLGGEVGGFSSYEQYF. The CDR3 bases are TGTGCCAGCAGTCTAGGCGGGGAGGTAGGGGGGTTTAGCTCCTACGAGCAGTACTTC.

In its sample, this clonotype was seen a few times. The rearrangement uses TRBV28 and TRBJ2-7, with 7 positions matching TRBD2. The CDR3 contains 13 residues. V gave up 8 bases and J gave up 2 bases; unmatched junction bases: 6. CDR1 is MDHEN, CDR2 SYDVKM, per germline. This CDR3 reads CASQGGDTYEQYF. As DNA, the CDR3 is TGTGCCAGCCAGGGAGGGGATACCTACGAGCAGTACTTC.